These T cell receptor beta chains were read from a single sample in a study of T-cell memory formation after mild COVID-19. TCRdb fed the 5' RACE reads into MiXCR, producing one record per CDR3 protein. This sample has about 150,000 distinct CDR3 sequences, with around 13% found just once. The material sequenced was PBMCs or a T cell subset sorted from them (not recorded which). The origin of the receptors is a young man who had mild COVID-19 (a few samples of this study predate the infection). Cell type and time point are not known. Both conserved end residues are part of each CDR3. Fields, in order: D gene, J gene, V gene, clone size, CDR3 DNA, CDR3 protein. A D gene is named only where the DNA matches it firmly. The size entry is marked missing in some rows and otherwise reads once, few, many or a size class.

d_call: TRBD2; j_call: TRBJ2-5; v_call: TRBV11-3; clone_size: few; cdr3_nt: TGTGCCAGCAGCATCGGGACTAGCGGGGACACGTACCAAGAGACCCAGTACTTC; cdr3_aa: CASSIGTSGDTYQETQYF
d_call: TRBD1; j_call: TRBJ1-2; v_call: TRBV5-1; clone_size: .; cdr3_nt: TGCGCCAGCAGTCCGGGACAGACCTATGGCTACACCTTC; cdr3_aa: CASSPGQTYGYTF
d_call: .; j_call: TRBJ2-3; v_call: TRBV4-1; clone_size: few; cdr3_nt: TGCGCCAGCAGCCAAGAATCGGCTGGCGGATCTTATAGCACAGATACGCAGTATTTT; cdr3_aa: CASSQESAGGSYSTDTQYF
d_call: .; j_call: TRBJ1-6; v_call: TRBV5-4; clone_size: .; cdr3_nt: TGTGCCAGCAGCGAGGGAGGGACGGGATACTCACCCCTCCACTTT; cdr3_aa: CASSEGGTGYSPLHF
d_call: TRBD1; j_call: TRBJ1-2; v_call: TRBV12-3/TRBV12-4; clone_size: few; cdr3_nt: TGTGCCAGCAGGCAGACAGGGTCGGATGGCTACACCTTC; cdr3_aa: CASRQTGSDGYTF
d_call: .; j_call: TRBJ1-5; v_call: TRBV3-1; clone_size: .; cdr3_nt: TGTGCCAGCAGCCAAGGGGCGACAGTACTCCAGCCCCAGCATTTT; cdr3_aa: CASSQGATVLQPQHF
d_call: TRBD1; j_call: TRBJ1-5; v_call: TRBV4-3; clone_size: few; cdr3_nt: TGCGCCAGCAGCCTGACAGGGGGAATGGGGCCCCAGCATTTT; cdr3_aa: CASSLTGGMGPQHF
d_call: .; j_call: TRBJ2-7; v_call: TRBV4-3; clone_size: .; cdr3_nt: TGCGCCAGCAGCCGAGAGACAGGTCTCTACGAGCAGTACTTC; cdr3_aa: CASSRETGLYEQYF
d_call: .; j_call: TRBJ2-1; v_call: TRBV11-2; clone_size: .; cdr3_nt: TGTGCCAGCAGCTTAGTGGGTCGCGAGCAGTTCTTC; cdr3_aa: CASSLVGREQFF
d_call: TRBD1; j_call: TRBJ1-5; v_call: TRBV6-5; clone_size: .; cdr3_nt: TGTGCCAGCAGTTATGCTCCCAGGGGGGACCAGCCCCAGCATTTT; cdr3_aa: CASSYAPRGDQPQHF
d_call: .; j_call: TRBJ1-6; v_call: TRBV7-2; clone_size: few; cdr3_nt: TGTGCCAGCAGCCTATCAGGGTTGGGGTCACCCCTCCACTTT; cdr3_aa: CASSLSGLGSPLHF
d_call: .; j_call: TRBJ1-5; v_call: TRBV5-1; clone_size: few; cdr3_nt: TGCGCCAGCAGCTTTGGGGGGAATAGCAATCAGCCCCAGCATTTT; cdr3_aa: CASSFGGNSNQPQHF
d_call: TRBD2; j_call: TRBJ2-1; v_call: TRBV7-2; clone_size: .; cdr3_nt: TGTGCCAGCAGCTCCCAGACTAGCGGCTACAATGAGCAGTTCTTC; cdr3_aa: CASSSQTSGYNEQFF
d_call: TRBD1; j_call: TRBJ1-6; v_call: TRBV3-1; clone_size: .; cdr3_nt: TGTGCCAGCAGGACAGGGTTTTCACCCCTCCACTTT; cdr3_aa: CASRTGFSPLHF
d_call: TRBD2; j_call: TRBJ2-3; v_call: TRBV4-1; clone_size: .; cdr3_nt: TGCGCCAGCAGCCCCCTGGGCGGGGGGAAAAGCACAGATACGCAGTATTTT; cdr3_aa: CASSPLGGGKSTDTQYF
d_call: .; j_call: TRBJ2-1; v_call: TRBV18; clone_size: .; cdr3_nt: TGTGCCAGCTCACCACCGTGGGGGGCCGATGAGCAGTTCTTC; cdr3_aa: CASSPPWGADEQFF
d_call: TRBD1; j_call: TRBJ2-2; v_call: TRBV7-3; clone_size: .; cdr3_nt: TGTGCCAGCAGCCTAAATGGACAGGGGAACACCGGGGAGCTGTTTTTT; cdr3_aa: CASSLNGQGNTGELFF
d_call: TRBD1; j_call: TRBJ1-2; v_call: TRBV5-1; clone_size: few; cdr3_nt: TGCGCCAGCAGCTCAGGGGGTTCTCTTGGCTACACCTTC; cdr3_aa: CASSSGGSLGYTF
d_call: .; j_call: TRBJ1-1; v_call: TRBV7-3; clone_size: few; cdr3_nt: TGTGCCAGCAGCTTATCGGCAGGTGGTGAAGCTTTCTTT; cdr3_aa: CASSLSAGGEAFF
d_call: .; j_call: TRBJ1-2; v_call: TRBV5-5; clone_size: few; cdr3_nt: TGTGCCAGCAGCTCCCCCGGGAGCTATGGCTACACCTTC; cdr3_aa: CASSSPGSYGYTF
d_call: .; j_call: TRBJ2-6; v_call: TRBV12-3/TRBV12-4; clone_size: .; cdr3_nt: TGTGCCAGAGAGGGCCCCTCAGGAACTGGGGCCAACGTCCTGACTTTC; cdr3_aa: CAREGPSGTGANVLTF
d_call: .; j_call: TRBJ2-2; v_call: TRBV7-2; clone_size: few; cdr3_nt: TGTGCCAGCAGCTTAGAGGCCGGGGAGCTGTTTTTT; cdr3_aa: CASSLEAGELFF
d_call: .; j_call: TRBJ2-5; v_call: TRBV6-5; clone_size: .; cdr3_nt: TGTGCCAGCAGTAACCGGAGGCAAGAGACCCAGTACTTC; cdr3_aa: CASSNRRQETQYF
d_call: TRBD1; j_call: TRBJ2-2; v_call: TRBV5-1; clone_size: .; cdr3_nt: TGCGCCAGCAGCCAGACGACAGGGAGCACCGGGGAGCTGTTTTTT; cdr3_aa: CASSQTTGSTGELFF
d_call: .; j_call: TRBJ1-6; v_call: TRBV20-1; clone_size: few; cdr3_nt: TGCAGTGCACCGGACAGTTATAATTCACCCCTCCACTTT; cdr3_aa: CSAPDSYNSPLHF
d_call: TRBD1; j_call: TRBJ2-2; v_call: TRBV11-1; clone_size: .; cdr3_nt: TGTGCCTGGGGGACAGGGCTCACCGGGGAGCTGTTTTTT; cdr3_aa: CAWGTGLTGELFF
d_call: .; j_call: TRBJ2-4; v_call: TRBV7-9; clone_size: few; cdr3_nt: TGTGCCAGCAGCTTAGATGGGATAACGAACATTCAGTACTTC; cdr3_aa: CASSLDGITNIQYF
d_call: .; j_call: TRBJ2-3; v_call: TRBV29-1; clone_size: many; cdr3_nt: TGCAGCGCCAGGACAGTGGTGGGCACGCAGTATTTT; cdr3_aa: CSARTVVGTQYF
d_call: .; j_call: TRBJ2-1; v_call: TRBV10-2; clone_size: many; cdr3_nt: TGCGCCAGCAGTGAGATACAGACCCATGAGCAGTTCTTC; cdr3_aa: CASSEIQTHEQFF
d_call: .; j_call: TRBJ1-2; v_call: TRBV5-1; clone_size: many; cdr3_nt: TGCGCCAGCAGCTCTGCCGCGGACGCCGTCTATGGCTACACCTTC; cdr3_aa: CASSSAADAVYGYTF
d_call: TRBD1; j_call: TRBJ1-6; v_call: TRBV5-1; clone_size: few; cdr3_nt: TGCGCCAGCAGCCAATTGACAGGGAGTAATTCACCCCTCCACTTT; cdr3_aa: CASSQLTGSNSPLHF
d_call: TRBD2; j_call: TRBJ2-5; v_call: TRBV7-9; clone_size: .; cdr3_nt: TGTGCCAGCAGCTTAGCGGGACTAGCTGAGACCCAGTACTTC; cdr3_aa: CASSLAGLAETQYF
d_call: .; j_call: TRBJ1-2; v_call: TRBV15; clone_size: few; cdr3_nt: TGTGCCACCACCCCCCAGGGACTTTCGGGCTATGGCTACACCTTC; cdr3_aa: CATTPQGLSGYGYTF
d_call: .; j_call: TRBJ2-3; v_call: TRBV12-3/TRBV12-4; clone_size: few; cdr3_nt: TGTGCCAGCAGTTTTGCGGGGATAAGAGCAGATACGCAGTATTTT; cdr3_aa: CASSFAGIRADTQYF
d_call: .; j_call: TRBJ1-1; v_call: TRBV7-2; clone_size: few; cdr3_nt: TGTGCCACCACACTAGACTCGGGGTATGGGTATGAAGCTTTCTTT; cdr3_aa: CATTLDSGYGYEAFF